These 17 T cell receptor beta chains were all obtained from the same sample, sequenced in a study of cytomegalovirus exposure and HLA in healthy donors. The PCR employed 60 Vbeta primers together with 13 Jbeta primers. The protocol was immunoSEQ multiplex PCR, while the TCRdb copy is restricted to in-frame clones and leaves out a portion. The table lists under 200,000 clones, 60% to 80% of them singletons. The sample taken for sequencing was PBMCs. The receptors stem from a man aged 50 to 60 in good health and CMV-seropositive.

The rearrangement links TRBV11-3 to TRBJ2-1; the match to TRBD1 covers 10 bases. V trimming: 0 bases; J trimming: 7 bases; junction bases outside the gene matches: 6. The CDR3 consists of 16 residues. CDR1 is SGHNT and CDR2 is YENEEA in the germline V gene. Written as DNA, the CDR3 is TGTGCCAGCAGCTTAGATGAGGACAGGGGGTTGAATGAGCAGTTCTTC. It encodes CASSLDEDRGLNEQFF. Full variable domain (remainder filled in from reference TRBV11-3 and TRBJ2-1): EAGVVQSPRYKIIEKKQPVAFWCNPISGHNTLYWYLQNLGQGPELLIRYENEEAVDDSQLPKDRFSAERLKGVDSTLKIQPAELGDSAVYLCASSLDEDRGLNEQFFGPGTRLTVL.

Only a few counts were recorded for this clone. The chain joins TRBV18 to TRBJ1-1, with D possibly matching TRBD1 (5 bases). Looked up from germline, CDR1 is KGHSH and CDR2 is LQKENI. V was cut by 3 bases and J by 4 bases, with 9 bases left in between. The CDR3 consists of 13 residues. This chain's CDR3 is CASSPGLGTEAFF. The CDR3 nucleotides are TGTGCCAGCTCACCGGGACTGGGCACTGAAGCTTTCTTT. The full variable domain, its missing parts supplied by reference TRBV18 and TRBJ1-1, is NAGVMQNPRHLVRRRGQEARLRCSPMKGHSHVYWYRQLPEEGLKFMVYLQKENIIDESGMPKERFSAEFPKEGPSILRIQQVVRGDSAAYFCASSPGLGTEAFFGQGTRLTVV.

This clone has a handful of counts. The genes are TRBV7-9 and TRBJ2-7, with D perhaps matching TRBD2 (5 bases). CDR1 and CDR2 from the germline V gene are SEHNR and FQNEAQ (reference sequence). V gave up 5 bases and J gave up 4 bases, with 12 bases separating them. This CDR3 spans 13 amino acids. CDR3 in amino acids: CASSHESGYEQYF. CDR3 sequence (DNA): TGTGCCAGCAGCCACGAATCGGGGTACGAGCAGTACTTC.

The chain joins TRBV12-2 to TRBJ2-7; the tabulated D call, TRBD2, remains unverified against the DNA. TRBV12-2 is marked as a pseudogene. This CDR3 has 20 amino acids. CDR3 DNA sequence: TGTGCAAGTCGCTTAGGGACAGGGGGGACTAGCGGGGGCCTCGACTACGAGCAGTACTTC. Its protein product is CASRLGTGGTSGGLDYEQYF.

This chain connects TRBV6-4 to TRBJ2-2; D gene ambiguous. This CDR3 has 14 residues. V was trimmed by 2 bases and J by 4 bases, leaving 8 bases between them. Germline CDR1 is MRHNA and CDR2 is SNTAGT. The CDR3 nucleotides are TGTGCCAGCAGTGACAATTTATTCACCGGGGAGCTGTTTTTT. Amino acids: CASSDNLFTGELFF.

V and J are TRBV5-4 and TRBJ2-7; a possible D gene is TRBD2 (6 bases). The germline V and J ends were trimmed by 9 bases and 3 bases, with 13 bases remaining between them. CDR3 size: 12 residues. Germline assignment: CDR1 SGHNT and CDR2 YYREEE (reference sequence). The CDR3, as DNA: TGTGCCATTTCGGGGGTCGGCTACGAGCAGTACTTC. Translated, it gives CAISGVGYEQYF.

The V and J genes are TRBV12-5 and TRBJ2-3; a possible D gene is TRBD2 (6 bases). The V end lost 1 base, the J end lost 2 bases, and 7 bases lay between the germline ends. Germline loops: CDR1 LGHNT, CDR2 FRNRAP. The CDR3 is 14 amino acids. The CDR3 loop is CASGLGLVTDTQYF. DNA for the CDR3: TGTGCTAGTGGTTTGGGACTAGTCACAGATACGCAGTATTTT.

This clone came up a few times. The chain couples TRBV10-3 to TRBJ2-1; possible D gene TRBD1, 6 bases. The germline gives CDR1 ENHRY, CDR2 SYGVKD. The CDR3 sequence is 14 residues long. V lost 2 bases, J lost 6 bases, and 11 bases lay in between. The CDR3 DNA is TGTGCCATCAGTGAGGGAACGACAGGCAATGAGCAGTTCTTC. Its protein product is CAISEGTTGNEQFF.

This clone came up a few times. The chain recombines TRBV4-1 with TRBJ1-4; a possible D gene is TRBD1 (5 bases). The V gene lost 0 bases and the J gene lost 6 bases, with 20 bases spanning the gap. Germline V lookup: CDR1 MGHRA, CDR2 YSYEKL. This CDR3 contains 18 residues. CDR3 loop: CASSQDPWGGALDEKLFF. The CDR3 nucleotides read TGCGCCAGCAGCCAAGACCCCTGGGGAGGGGCCCTTGATGAAAAACTGTTTTTT.

V gene TRBV7-8 combines with J gene TRBJ2-7, with unresolved D. Germline-derived CDR1 and CDR2 are SGHVS and FQNEAQ. The CDR3 runs 14 residues. V gave up 1 base and J gave up 2 bases, with 9 bases separating them. DNA of the CDR3: TGTGCCAGCAGCTTAGGTTACGCAGCCTACGAGCAGTACTTC. Protein sequence: CASSLGYAAYEQYF.

The chain employs TRBV10-2 and TRBJ2-6; the D gene is possibly TRBD1 (5 bases). Germline V gene data show CDR1 as WSHSY and CDR2 as SAAADI. The CDR3 consists of 15 residues. V lost 4 bases and J 0 bases, leaving 7 bases between the germline ends. The CDR3 loop is CASSGQSSGANVLTF. The CDR3 DNA sequence: TGCGCCAGCAGTGGACAGAGCTCTGGGGCCAACGTCCTGACTTTC.

The genes are TRBV28 and TRBJ2-4; D might be TRBD1 (6 bases). The CDR3 has 14 amino acids. Germline V gene data show CDR1 as MDHEN and CDR2 as SYDVKM. The V end lost 6 bases, the J end lost 3 bases, and 12 bases lay between the germline ends. The CDR3 nucleotides read TGTGCCAGCAGGCAGGGGTCAGTCAAAAACATTCAGTACTTC. Translated, it gives CASRQGSVKNIQYF. Using reference TRBV28 and TRBJ2-4 for the parts outside the CDR3, the full variable domain is DVKVTQSSRYLVKRTGEKVFLECVQDMDHENMFWYRQDPGLGLRLIYFSYDVKMKEKGDIPEGYSVSREKKERFSLILESASTNQTSMYLCASRQGSVKNIQYFGAGTRLSVL.

In this sample, this clone turned up once. An end of the junction does not agree with germline; a read error may underlie this. This rearrangement joins TRBV28 to TRBJ2-7; 7 bases fit TRBD1. In germline, CDR1 is MDHEN, CDR2 SYDVKM. The CDR3 spans 11 residues. CDR3 coding DNA: TGTGCCAGCAGGGCAACAGGGGATCCTGCTTTC. Its translation is CASRATGDPAF.

This clone came up once. The chain links TRBV5-1 to TRBJ2-1, with a weak D call TRBD2 (5 bases). CDR1 is SGHRS, CDR2 YFSETQ, per germline. The CDR3 sequence is 14 residues long. V lost 2 bases, J lost 4 bases, and 10 bases lay in between. CDR3 amino acids: CASSFLATYNEQFF. DNA for the CDR3: TGCGCCAGCAGCTTCCTAGCCACATACAATGAGCAGTTCTTC.

The chain has TRBV4-1 and TRBJ2-3; TRBD2 aligns across 7 bases. The CDR3 runs to 14 residues. Germline V gene lookup returns CDR1 MGHRA and CDR2 YSYEKL. Losses at the gene ends were 4 bases for V and 5 bases for J; bases not matched to a gene: 6. This CDR3 reads CASSLRTGGDTQYF. The CDR3 DNA is TGCGCCAGCAGCCTTCGGACGGGGGGAGATACGCAGTATTTT.

Concerning this clone: Other DNA sequences in this specimen translate into the identical CDR3. This chain uses TRBV5-1 with TRBJ2-5; weak D call: TRBD2 (5 bases). The CDR3 length is 13 residues. Looked up from germline, CDR1 is SGHRS and CDR2 is YFSETQ. V was cut by 0 bases and J by 5 bases, with 8 bases left in between. This CDR3 is CASSLVLAETQYF. The CDR3 DNA is TGCGCCAGCAGCTTGGTTTTAGCGGAGACCCAGTACTTC.

This clone was seen just once. The chain has TRBV19 and TRBJ2-3; weak D call: TRBD2 (6 bases). V gave up 7 bases and J gave up 4 bases, with 15 bases separating them. This CDR3 region has 14 residues. Germline CDR1 LNHDA, CDR2 SQIVND (reference sequence). CDR3 DNA: TGTGCCAGTACCCAGAGGCGGGGCTCAGATACGCAGTATTTT. The encoded protein is CASTQRRGSDTQYF.